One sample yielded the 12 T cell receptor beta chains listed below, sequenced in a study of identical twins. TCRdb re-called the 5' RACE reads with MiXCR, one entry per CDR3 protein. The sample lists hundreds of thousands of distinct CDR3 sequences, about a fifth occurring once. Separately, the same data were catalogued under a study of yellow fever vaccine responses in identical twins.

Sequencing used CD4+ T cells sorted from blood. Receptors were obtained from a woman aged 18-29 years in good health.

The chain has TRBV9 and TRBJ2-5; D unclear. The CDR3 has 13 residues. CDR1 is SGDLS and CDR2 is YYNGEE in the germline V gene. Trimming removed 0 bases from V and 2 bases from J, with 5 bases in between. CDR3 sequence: CASSVAAQETQYF. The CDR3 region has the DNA TGTGCCAGCAGCGTAGCGGCTCAAGAGACCCAGTACTTC.

For the CDR3, the DNA is TGCAGTGCAACCGACAGGACCAATGAGCAGTTCTTC. It specifies CSATDRTNEQFF. This rearrangement joins TRBV20-1 to TRBJ2-1; maybe TRBD1 (6 bases). The CDR3 runs to 12 residues. V lost 6 bases, J lost 6 bases, and 12 bases lay in between. Germline assignment: CDR1 DFQATT and CDR2 SNEGSKA (reference sequence).

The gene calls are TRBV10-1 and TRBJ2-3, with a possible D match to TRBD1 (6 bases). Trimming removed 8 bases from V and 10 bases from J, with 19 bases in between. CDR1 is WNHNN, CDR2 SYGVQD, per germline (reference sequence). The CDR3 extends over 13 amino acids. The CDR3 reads CASQRGSTFAQYF. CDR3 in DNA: TGCGCCAGCCAAAGGGGGTCAACTTTTGCGCAGTATTTT.

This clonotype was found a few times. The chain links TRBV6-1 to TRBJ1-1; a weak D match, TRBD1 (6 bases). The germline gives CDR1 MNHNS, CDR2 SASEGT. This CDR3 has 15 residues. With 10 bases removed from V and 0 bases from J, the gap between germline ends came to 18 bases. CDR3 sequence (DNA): TGTGCCACCCAGGACTCGGACAGCATGAACACTGAAGCTTTCTTT. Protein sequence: CATQDSDSMNTEAFF.

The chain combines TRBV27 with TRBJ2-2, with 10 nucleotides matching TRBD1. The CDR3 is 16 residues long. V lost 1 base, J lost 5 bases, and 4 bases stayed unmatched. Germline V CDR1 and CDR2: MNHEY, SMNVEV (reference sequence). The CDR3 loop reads CASSLLGQGVTGELFF. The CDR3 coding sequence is TGTGCCAGCAGTTTATTAGGACAGGGGGTTACCGGGGAGCTGTTTTTT.

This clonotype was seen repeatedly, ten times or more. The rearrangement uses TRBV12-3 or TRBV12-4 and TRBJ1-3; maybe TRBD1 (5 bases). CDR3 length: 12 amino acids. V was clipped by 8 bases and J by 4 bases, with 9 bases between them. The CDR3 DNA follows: TGTGCCAGCGAGGCAGGGGGAAACACCATATATTTT. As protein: CASEAGGNTIYF.

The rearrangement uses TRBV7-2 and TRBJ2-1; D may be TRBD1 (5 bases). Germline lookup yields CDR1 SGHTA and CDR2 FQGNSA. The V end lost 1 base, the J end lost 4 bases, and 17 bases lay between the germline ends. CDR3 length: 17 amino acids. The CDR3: CASSLGNDRRVYNEQFF. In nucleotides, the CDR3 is TGTGCCAGCAGCTTAGGAAACGACAGACGAGTGTACAATGAGCAGTTCTTC.

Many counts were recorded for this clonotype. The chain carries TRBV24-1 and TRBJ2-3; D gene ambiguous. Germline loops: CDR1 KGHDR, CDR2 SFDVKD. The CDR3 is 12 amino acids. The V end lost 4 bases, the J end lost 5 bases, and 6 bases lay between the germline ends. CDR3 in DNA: TGTGCCACCAGTGACCCACAAGATACGCAGTATTTT. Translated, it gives CATSDPQDTQYF.

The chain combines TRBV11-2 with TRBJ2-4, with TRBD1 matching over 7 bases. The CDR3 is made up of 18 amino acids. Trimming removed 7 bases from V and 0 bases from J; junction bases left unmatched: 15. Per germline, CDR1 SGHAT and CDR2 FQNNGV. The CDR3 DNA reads TGTGCCAGCACCGCAAAGGGACAGTGGGGTCTAGCCAAAAACATTCAGTACTTC. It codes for CASTAKGQWGLAKNIQYF.

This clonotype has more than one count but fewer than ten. CDR3 DNA sequence: TGCGCCAGCAGTGGGGGACAGGGAATAATGCCCCAGCATTTT. It codes for CASSGGQGIMPQHF. The chain joins TRBV10-2 to TRBJ1-5; 9 bases are a match to TRBD1. V shed 4 bases and J 9 bases; nucleotides not matched to a gene: 7. The CDR3 has 14 residues. Germline V gene lookup returns CDR1 WSHSY and CDR2 SAAADI.

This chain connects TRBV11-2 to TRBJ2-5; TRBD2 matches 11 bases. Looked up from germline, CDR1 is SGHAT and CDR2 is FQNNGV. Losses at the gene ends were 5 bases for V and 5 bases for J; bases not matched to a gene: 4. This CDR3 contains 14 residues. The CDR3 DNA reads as TGTGCCAGCAGCCAGACTAGCGGGATGGAGACCCAGTACTTC. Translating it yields CASSQTSGMETQYF. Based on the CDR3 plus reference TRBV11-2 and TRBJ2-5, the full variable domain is EAGVAQSPRYKIIEKRQSVAFWCNPISGHATLYWYQQILGQGPKLLIQFQNNGVVDDSQLPKDRFSAERLKGVDSTLKIQPAKLEDSAVYLCASSQTSGMETQYFGPGTRLLVL.

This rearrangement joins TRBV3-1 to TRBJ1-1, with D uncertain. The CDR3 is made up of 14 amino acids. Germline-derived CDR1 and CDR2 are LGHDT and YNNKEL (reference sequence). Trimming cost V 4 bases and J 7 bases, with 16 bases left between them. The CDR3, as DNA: TGTGCCAGCAGCCGGTATGTACAGCCTTTTGAAGCTTTCTTT. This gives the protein CASSRYVQPFEAFF.